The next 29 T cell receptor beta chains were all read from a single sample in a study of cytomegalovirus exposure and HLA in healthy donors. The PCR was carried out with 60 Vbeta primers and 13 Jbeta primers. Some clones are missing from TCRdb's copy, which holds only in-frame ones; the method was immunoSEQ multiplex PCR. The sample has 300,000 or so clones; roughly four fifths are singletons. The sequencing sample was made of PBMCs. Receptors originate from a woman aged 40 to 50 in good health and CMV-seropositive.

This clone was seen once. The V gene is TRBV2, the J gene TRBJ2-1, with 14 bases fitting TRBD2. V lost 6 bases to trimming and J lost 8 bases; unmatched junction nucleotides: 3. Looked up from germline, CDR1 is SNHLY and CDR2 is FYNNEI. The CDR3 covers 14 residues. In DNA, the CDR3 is TGTGCCAGCAGGGGGGGACTAGCGGGAGATGAGCAGTTCTTC. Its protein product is CASRGGLAGDEQFF.

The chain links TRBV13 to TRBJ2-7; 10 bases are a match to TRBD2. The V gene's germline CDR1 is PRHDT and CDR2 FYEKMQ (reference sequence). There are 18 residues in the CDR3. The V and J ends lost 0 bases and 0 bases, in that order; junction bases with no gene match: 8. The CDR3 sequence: CASSLGPSASGSSYEQYF. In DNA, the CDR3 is TGTGCCAGCAGCTTAGGTCCCTCTGCTAGCGGGAGCTCCTACGAGCAGTACTTC.

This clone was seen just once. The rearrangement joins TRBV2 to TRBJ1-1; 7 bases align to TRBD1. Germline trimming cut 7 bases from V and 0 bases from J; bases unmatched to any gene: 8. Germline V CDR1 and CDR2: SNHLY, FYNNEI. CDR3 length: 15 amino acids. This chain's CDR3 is CASTGTVRVNTEAFF. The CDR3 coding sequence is TGTGCCAGCACCGGGACAGTTAGGGTGAACACTGAAGCTTTCTTT.

The CDR3 region is CASSVVGPGSRGNTIYF. In DNA, the CDR3 is TGTGCCAGCAGTGTGGTCGGTCCGGGATCGCGAGGAAACACCATATATTTT. This sequence joins TRBV6-1 and TRBJ1-3; D is undetermined. There are 17 residues in the CDR3. Trimming shortened V by 4 bases and J by 4 bases, and 20 bases separated the two germline ends. Per the germline V gene, CDR1 is MNHNS and CDR2 is SASEGT.

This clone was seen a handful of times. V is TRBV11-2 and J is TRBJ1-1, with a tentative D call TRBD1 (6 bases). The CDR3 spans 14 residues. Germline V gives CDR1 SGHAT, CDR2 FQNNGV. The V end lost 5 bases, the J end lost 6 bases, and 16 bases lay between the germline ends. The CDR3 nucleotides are TGTGCCAGCAGCCCAAAACAGGGTAGCCCTGAAGCTTTCTTT. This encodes CASSPKQGSPEAFF. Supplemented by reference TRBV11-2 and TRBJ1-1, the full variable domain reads EAGVAQSPRYKIIEKRQSVAFWCNPISGHATLYWYQQILGQGPKLLIQFQNNGVVDDSQLPKDRFSAERLKGVDSTLKIQPAKLEDSAVYLCASSPKQGSPEAFFGQGTRLTVV.

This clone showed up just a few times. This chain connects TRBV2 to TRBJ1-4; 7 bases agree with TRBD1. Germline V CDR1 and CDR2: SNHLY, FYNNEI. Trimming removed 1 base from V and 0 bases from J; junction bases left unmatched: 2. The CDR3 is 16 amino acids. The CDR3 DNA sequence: TGTGCCAGCAGTGAAGGCCAGGGGGCAACTAATGAAAAACTGTTTTTT. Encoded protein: CASSEGQGATNEKLFF.

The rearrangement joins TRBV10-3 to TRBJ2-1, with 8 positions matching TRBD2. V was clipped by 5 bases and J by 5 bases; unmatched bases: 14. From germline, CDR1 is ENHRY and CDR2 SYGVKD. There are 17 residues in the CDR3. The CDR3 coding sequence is TGTGCCATCAGTCTACCCTCAGCGGGAGAAACCCACAATGAGCAGTTCTTC. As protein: CAISLPSAGETHNEQFF.

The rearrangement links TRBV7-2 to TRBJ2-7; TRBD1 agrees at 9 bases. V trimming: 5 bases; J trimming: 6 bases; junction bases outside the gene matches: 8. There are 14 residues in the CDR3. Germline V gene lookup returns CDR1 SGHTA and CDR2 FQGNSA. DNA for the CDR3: TGTGCCAGCAGCCTCGGAGGGACAGGGCTCGAGCAGTACTTC. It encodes CASSLGGTGLEQYF.

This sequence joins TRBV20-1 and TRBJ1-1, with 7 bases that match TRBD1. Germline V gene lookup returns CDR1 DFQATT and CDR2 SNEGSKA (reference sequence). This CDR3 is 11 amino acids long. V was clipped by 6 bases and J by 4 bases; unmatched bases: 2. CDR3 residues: CSAAGGTEAFF. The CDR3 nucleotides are TGCAGTGCGGCAGGGGGCACTGAAGCTTTCTTT.

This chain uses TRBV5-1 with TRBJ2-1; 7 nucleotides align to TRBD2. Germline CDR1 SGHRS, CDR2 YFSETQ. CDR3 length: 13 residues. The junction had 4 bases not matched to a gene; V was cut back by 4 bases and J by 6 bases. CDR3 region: CASSLGRANEQFF. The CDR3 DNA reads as TGCGCCAGCAGCCTAGGGAGGGCCAATGAGCAGTTCTTC.

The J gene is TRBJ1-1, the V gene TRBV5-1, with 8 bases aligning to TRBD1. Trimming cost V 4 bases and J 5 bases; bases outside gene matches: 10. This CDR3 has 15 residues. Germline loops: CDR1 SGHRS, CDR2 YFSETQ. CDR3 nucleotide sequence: TGCGCCAGCAGCCCCAGAGGACAGGGAGAAACTGAAGCTTTCTTT. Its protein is CASSPRGQGETEAFF.

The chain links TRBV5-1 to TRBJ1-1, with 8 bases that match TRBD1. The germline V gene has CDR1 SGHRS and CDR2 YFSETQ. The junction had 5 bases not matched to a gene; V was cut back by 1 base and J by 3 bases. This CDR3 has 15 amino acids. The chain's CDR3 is CASSLSGGVDTEAFF. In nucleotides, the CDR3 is TGCGCCAGCAGCTTGTCAGGGGGCGTCGACACTGAAGCTTTCTTT.

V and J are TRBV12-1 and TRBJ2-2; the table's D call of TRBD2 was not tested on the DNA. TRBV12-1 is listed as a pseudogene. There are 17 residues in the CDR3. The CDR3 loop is CASSFDWDYSNTGELFF. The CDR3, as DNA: TGTGCCAGCAGCTTTGACTGGGACTACTCTAACACCGGGGAGCTGTTTTTT.

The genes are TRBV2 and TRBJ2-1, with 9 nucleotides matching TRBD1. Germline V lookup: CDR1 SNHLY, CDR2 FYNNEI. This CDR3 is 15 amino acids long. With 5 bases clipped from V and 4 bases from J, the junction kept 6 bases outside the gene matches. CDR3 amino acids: CASSPDRGKYNEQFF. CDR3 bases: TGTGCCAGCAGTCCAGACAGGGGGAAATACAATGAGCAGTTCTTC.

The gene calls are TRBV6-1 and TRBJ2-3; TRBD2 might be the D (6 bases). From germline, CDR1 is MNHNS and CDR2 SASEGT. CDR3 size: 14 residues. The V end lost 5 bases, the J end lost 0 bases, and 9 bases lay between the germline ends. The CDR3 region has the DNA TGTGCCAGCAGTCCCGGGACTAGCACAGATACGCAGTATTTT. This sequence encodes CASSPGTSTDTQYF.

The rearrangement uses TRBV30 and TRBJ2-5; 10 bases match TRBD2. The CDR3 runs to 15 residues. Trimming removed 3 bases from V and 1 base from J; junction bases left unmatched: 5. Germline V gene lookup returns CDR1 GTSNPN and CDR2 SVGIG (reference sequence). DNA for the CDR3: TGTGCCTGGAGCGTAAGGACTAGCGGCCAAGAGACCCAGTACTTC. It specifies CAWSVRTSGQETQYF.

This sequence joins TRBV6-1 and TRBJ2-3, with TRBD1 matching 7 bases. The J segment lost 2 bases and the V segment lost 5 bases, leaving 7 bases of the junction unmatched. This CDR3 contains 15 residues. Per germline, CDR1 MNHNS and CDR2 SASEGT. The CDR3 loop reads CASSKPGQLTDTQYF. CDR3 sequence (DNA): TGTGCCAGCAGTAAACCGGGACAGCTCACAGATACGCAGTATTTT.

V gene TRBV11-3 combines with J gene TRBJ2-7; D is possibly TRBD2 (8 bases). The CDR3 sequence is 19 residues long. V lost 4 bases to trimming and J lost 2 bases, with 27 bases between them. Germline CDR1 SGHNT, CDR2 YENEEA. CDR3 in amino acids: CASSSGGGGGPFVTYEQYF. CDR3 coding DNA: TGTGCCAGCAGCTCCGGGGGGGGAGGGGGCCCCTTTGTGACCTACGAGCAGTACTTC.

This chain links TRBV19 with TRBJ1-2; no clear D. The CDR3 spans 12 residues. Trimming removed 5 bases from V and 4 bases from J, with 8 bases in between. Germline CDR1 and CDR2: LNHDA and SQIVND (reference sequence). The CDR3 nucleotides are TGTGCCAGTAGTCCCCCCAGCTATGGCTACACCTTC. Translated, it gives CASSPPSYGYTF.

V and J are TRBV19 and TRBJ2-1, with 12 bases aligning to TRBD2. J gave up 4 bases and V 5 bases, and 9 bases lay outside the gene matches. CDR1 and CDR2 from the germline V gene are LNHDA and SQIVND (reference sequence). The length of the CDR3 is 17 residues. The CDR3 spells CASSSNGLAGLYNEQFF. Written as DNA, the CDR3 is TGTGCCAGTAGTTCTAACGGACTAGCGGGATTATACAATGAGCAGTTCTTC.

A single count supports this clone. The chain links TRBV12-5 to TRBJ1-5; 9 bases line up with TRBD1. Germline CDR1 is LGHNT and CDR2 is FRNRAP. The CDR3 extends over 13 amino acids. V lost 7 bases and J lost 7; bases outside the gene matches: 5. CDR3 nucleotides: TGTGCTAGTGCGAATACAGGGGGCCAGCCCCAGCATTTT. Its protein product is CASANTGGQPQHF. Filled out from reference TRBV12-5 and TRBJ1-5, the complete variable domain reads DARVTQTPRHKVTEMGQEVTMRCQPILGHNTVFWYRQTMMQGLELLAYFRNRAPLDDSGMPKDRFSAEMPDATLATLKIQPSEPRDSAVYFCASANTGGQPQHFGDGTRLSIL.

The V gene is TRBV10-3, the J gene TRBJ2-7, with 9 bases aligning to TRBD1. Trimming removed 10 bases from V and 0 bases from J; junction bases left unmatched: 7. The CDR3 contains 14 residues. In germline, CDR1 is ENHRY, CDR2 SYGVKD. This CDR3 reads CASGQGSNSYEQYF. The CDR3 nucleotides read TGTGCCAGCGGACAGGGGTCGAACTCCTACGAGCAGTACTTC.

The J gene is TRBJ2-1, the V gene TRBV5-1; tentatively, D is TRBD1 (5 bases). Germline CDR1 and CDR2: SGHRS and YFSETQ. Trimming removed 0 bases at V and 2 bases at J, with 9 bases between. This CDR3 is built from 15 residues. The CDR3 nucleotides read TGCGCCAGCAGCTTGGGCGACAGCACCTACAATGAGCAGTTCTTC. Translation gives CASSLGDSTYNEQFF.

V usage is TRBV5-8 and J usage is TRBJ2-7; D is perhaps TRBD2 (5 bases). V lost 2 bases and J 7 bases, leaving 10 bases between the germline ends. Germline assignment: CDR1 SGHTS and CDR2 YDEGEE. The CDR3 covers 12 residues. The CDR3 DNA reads TGTGCCAGCAGCTTAGGACTCGCGGAGCAGTACTTC. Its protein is CASSLGLAEQYF.

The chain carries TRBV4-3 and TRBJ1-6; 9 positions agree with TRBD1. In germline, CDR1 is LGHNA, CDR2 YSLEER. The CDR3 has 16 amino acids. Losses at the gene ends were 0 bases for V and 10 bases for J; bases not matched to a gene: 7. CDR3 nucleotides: TGCGCCAGCAGCCAAGATACAGGGGGCCGAGCATCACCCCTCCACTTT. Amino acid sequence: CASSQDTGGRASPLHF.

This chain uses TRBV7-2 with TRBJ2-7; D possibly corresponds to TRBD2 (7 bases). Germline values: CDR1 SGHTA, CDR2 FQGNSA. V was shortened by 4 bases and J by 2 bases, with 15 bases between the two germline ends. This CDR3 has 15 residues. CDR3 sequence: CASSWVPGGTYEQYF. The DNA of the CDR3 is TGTGCCAGCAGCTGGGTCCCGGGGGGCACCTACGAGCAGTACTTC.

The CDR3 loop is CASASTPSYEQYF. The CDR3 region has the DNA TGTGCCAGCGCTAGTACTCCCAGCTACGAGCAGTACTTC. J is TRBJ2-7 and V is TRBV19; D is ambiguous. The CDR3 contains 13 residues. Per germline, CDR1 LNHDA and CDR2 SQIVND (reference sequence). V shed 9 bases and J shed 3 bases, with 15 bases lying between them.

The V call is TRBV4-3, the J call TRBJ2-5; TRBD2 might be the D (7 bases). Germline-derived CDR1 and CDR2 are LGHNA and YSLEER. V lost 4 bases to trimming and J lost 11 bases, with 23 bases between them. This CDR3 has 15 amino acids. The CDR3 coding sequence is TGCGCCAGCAGCCCCGGGGGGCTAGCGGCCAGAGAGCAGTACTTC. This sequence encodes CASSPGGLAAREQYF.

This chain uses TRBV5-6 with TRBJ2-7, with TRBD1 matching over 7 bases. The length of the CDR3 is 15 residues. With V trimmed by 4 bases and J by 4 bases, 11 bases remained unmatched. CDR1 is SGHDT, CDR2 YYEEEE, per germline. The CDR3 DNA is TGTGCCAGCAGCGCCCCGAGGACAGGCCGGTACGAGCAGTACTTC. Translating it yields CASSAPRTGRYEQYF.